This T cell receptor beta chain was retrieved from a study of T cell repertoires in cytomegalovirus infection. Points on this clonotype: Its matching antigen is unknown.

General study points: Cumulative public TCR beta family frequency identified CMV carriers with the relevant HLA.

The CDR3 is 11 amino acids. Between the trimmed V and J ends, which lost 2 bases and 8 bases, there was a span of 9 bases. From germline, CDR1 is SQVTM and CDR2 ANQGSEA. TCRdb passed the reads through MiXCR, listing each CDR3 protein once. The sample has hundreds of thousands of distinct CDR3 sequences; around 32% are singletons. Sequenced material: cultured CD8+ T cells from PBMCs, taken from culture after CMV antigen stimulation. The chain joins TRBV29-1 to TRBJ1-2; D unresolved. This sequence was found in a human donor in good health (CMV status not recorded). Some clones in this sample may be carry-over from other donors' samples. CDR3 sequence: CSVEIRLGYTF. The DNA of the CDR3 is TGCAGCGTTGAAATTCGGTTGGGCTACACCTTC. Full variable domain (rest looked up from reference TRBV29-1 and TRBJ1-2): SAVISQKPSRDICQRGTSLTIQCQVDSQVTMMFWYRQQPGQSLTLIATANQGSEATYESGFVIDKFPISRPNLTFSTLTVSNMSPEDSSIYLCSVEIRLGYTFGSGTRLTVV.